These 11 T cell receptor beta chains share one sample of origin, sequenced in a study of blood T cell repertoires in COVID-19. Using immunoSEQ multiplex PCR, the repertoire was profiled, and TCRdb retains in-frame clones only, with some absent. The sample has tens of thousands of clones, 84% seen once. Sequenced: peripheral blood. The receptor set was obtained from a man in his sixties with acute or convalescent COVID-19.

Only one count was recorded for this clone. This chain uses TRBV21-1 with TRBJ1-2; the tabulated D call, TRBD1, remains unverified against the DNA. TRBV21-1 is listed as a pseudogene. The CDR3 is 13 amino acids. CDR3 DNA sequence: TGTGCCGGCGCCGTACAGGGCAGCTATGGCTACACCTTC. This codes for CAGAVQGSYGYTF.

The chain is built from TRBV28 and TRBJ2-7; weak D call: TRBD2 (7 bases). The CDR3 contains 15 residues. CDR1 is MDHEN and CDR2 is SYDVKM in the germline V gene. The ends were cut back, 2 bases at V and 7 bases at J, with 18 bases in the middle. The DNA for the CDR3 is TGTGCCAGCAGTTTAGGTGGGGGGGGCACGAGGGAGCAGTACGTC. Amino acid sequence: CASSLGGGGTREQYV.

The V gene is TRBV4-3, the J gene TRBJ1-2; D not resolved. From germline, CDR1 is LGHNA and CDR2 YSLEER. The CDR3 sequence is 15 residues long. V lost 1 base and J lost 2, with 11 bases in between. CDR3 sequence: CASSQGIDTNYGYTF. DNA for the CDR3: TGCGCCAGCAGCCAAGGTATCGACACAAACTATGGCTACACCTTC.

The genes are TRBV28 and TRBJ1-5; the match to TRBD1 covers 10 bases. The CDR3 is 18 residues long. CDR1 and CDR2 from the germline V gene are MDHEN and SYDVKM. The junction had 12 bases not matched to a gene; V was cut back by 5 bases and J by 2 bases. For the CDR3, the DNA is TGTGCCAGCAGTCCGGTATGGCGACAGGGGGCTGGCAATCAGCCCCAGCATTTT. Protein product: CASSPVWRQGAGNQPQHF.

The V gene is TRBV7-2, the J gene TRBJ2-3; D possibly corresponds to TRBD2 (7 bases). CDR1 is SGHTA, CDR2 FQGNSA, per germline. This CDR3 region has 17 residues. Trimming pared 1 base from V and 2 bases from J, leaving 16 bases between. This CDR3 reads CASSLGVGRGHTDTQYF. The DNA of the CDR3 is TGTGCCAGCAGCTTAGGGGTGGGGCGGGGGCACACAGATACGCAGTATTTT. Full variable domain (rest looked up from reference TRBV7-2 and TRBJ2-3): GAGVSQSPSNKVTEKGKDVELRCDPISGHTALYWYRQSLGQGLEFLIYFQGNSAPDKSGLPSDRFSAERTGGSVSTLTIQRTQQEDSAVYLCASSLGVGRGHTDTQYFGPGTRLTVL.

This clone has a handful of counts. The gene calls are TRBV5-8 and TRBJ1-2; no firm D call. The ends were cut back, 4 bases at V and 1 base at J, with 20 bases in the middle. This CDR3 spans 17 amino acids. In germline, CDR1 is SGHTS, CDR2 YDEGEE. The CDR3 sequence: CASSRPFVVQVNYGYTF. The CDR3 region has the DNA TGTGCCAGCAGCCGGCCATTCGTTGTGCAGGTTAACTATGGCTACACCTTC.

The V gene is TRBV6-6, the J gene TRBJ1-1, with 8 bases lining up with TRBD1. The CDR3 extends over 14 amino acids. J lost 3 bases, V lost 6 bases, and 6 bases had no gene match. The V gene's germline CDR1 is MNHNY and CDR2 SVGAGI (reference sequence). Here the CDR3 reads CASSYMTGDTEAFF. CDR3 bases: TGTGCCAGCAGCTACATGACAGGGGACACTGAAGCTTTCTTT.

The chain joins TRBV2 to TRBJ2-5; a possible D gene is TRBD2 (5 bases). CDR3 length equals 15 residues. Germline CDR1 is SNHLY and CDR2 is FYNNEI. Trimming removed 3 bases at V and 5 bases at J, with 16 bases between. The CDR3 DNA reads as TGTGCCAGCAGTGATCGGCGGGCCGCGGGTGAGACCCAGTACTTC. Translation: CASSDRRAAGETQYF.

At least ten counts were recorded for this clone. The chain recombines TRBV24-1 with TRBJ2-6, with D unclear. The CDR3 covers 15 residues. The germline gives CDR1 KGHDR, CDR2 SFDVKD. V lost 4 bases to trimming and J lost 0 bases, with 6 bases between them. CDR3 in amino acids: CATSETNSGANVLTF. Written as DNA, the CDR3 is TGTGCCACCAGTGAAACTAACTCTGGGGCCAACGTCCTGACTTTC.

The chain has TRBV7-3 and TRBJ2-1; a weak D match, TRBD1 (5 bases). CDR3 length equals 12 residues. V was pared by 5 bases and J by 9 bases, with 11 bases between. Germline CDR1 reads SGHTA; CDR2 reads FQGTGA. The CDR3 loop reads CASSVRVGEQFF. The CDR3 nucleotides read TGTGCCAGCAGCGTCAGGGTCGGTGAGCAGTTCTTC.

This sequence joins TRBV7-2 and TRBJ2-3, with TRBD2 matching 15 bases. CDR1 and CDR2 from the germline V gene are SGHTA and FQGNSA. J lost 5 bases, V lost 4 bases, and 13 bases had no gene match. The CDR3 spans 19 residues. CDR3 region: CASSSTGLAGGRGVDTQYF. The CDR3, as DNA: TGTGCCAGCAGCTCAACAGGACTAGCGGGGGGGCGTGGAGTAGATACGCAGTATTTT.